Shown below are 25 T cell receptor beta chains from a single sample sequenced in a study of response to subunit inactivated influenza vaccine. Each CDR3 protein is one row after TCRdb ran MiXCR on the RT-PCR reads. Of about 180,000 distinct CDR3 sequences in the sample, around 8.8% were seen once. The sample was non-naive T cells sorted from PBMCs, taken on the day of vaccination. Source of these receptors: a man in his forties or fifties who received an inactivated influenza vaccine.

Ten or more counts support this clonotype. V is TRBV9 and J is TRBJ2-1; TRBD1 matches at 7 bases. CDR3 length: 15 amino acids. V gave up 0 bases and J gave up 6 bases; unmatched junction bases: 6. Germline-derived CDR1 and CDR2 are SGDLS and YYNGEE. The CDR3: CASSVGTGSGNEQFF. DNA of the CDR3: TGTGCCAGCAGCGTAGGGACAGGCAGCGGCAATGAGCAGTTCTTC.

The rearrangement joins TRBV9 to TRBJ2-2; D not certain. Trimming cost V 4 bases and J 6 bases, with 7 bases left between them. Germline CDR1 SGDLS, CDR2 YYNGEE. The CDR3 extends over 12 amino acids. This CDR3 is CASSRLAGELFF. The CDR3 region has the DNA TGTGCCAGCAGCCGACTCGCCGGGGAGCTGTTTTTT.

This clonotype was counted between two and nine times. Here the CDR3 DNA reads TGTGCCAGCAGCTCCGGGCTCAGGGTTTCAGATACGCAGTATTTT. Amino acid sequence: CASSSGLRVSDTQYF. The genes are TRBV7-2 and TRBJ2-3, with TRBD1 as a possible D gene (5 bases). This CDR3 has 15 amino acids. V was cut by 4 bases and J by 4 bases, with 15 bases left in between. CDR1 is SGHTA and CDR2 is FQGNSA in the germline V gene.

This clonotype has just a few counts. The chain carries TRBV12-3 or TRBV12-4 and TRBJ2-5; 15 bases are shared with TRBD2. V trimming: 4 bases; J trimming: 6 bases; junction bases outside the gene matches: 9. The CDR3 runs 17 residues. The CDR3 protein is CASSSSSGLAGGQTQYF. The DNA of the CDR3 is TGTGCCAGCAGTTCCTCTTCGGGACTAGCGGGAGGACAGACCCAGTACTTC.

This clonotype has more than one count but fewer than ten. The chain joins TRBV7-9 to TRBJ2-1; 9 bases align to TRBD1. The length of the CDR3 is 16 residues. Germline V gene data show CDR1 as SEHNR and CDR2 as FQNEAQ (reference sequence). J was trimmed by 6 bases and V by 4 bases; bases with no gene match: 10. CDR3 sequence reads: CASSSLSGTGFNEQFF. CDR3 DNA sequence: TGTGCCAGCAGCTCCCTCTCCGGGACAGGGTTCAATGAGCAGTTCTTC.

This chain connects TRBV6-5 to TRBJ2-2; 9 positions match TRBD2. The ends lost 4 bases at V and 5 bases at J; junction bases unmatched: 8. The CDR3 runs to 16 residues. CDR1 is MNHEY, CDR2 SVGAGI, per germline. The CDR3 nucleotides read TGTGCCAGCAGTTTCCAGCGGGGGGCAGGGACCGGGGAGCTGTTTTTT. Amino acid sequence: CASSFQRGAGTGELFF.

This clonotype was recorded at least ten times. The chain couples TRBV20-1 to TRBJ1-4; 7 bases match TRBD1. The germline gives CDR1 DFQATT, CDR2 SNEGSKA (reference sequence). The trim removed 4 bases at V and 5 bases at J, leaving 10 bases unmatched. The CDR3 sequence is 15 residues long. The CDR3 DNA reads as TGCAGTGCTACCCTGAGACAGGGACTAAATGAAAAACTGTTTTTT. Residues: CSATLRQGLNEKLFF.

This clonotype was seen only a few times. The chain employs TRBV4-1 and TRBJ1-5; D is unclear. This CDR3 region has 16 residues. V shed 0 bases and J shed 2 bases, with 11 bases lying between them. CDR1 is MGHRA, CDR2 YSYEKL, per germline. In DNA form, the CDR3 reads TGCGCCAGCAGCCAAGATCAAAAGCTGGGCAATCAGCCCCAGCATTTT. Translating gives CASSQDQKLGNQPQHF.

The rearrangement uses TRBV3-1 and TRBJ1-3; D remains ambiguous. CDR1 is LGHDT, CDR2 YNNKEL, per germline (reference sequence). The CDR3 contains 12 residues. The V and J ends lost 0 bases and 7 bases respectively, with 4 bases between them. This CDR3 reads CASSQDHNTIYF. The CDR3 DNA reads TGTGCCAGCAGCCAAGACCACAACACCATATATTTT.

The V gene is TRBV20-1, the J gene TRBJ2-2; D uncertain. V dropped 5 bases and J dropped 0 bases, with 13 bases sitting between them. The CDR3 has 15 amino acids. The germline V gene encodes CDR1 DFQATT and CDR2 SNEGSKA (reference sequence). CDR3 coding DNA: TGCAGTGCTCAAGGCCCGTTCGCGAACACCGGGGAGCTGTTTTTT. Translating it yields CSAQGPFANTGELFF.

This clonotype was counted many times. The V call is TRBV14, the J call TRBJ2-7; maybe TRBD2 (6 bases). The CDR3 runs to 13 residues. The germline V and J ends were trimmed by 6 bases and 3 bases, with 12 bases remaining between them. CDR1 and CDR2 from the germline V gene are SGHDN and FVKESK. CDR3 loop: CASRQTTSYEQYF. DNA of the CDR3: TGTGCCAGCAGGCAAACGACTAGCTACGAGCAGTACTTC.

This clonotype was observed at least ten times. In DNA, the CDR3 is TGCGCCAGCAGCTTGGTTCCCGAGGCCAACACTGAAGCTTTCTTT. Translation: CASSLVPEANTEAFF. The rearrangement links TRBV5-1 to TRBJ1-1, with D uncertain. CDR3 length: 15 amino acids. V gave up 0 bases and J gave up 2 bases, with 11 bases separating them. Germline CDR1 reads SGHRS; CDR2 reads YFSETQ.

The chain couples TRBV28 to TRBJ2-7, with 7 positions matching TRBD1. The junction had 5 bases not matched to a gene; V was cut back by 5 bases and J by 1 base. CDR3 length equals 14 residues. CDR1 and CDR2 from the germline V gene are MDHEN and SYDVKM. The CDR3 sequence is CASSTGDKSYEQYF. In DNA, the CDR3 is TGTGCCAGCAGTACAGGGGACAAATCCTACGAGCAGTACTTC.

This clonotype was seen only a few times. This chain connects TRBV5-1 to TRBJ2-7, with no clear D. The CDR3 runs to 10 residues. V was shortened by 3 bases and J by 8 bases, with 6 bases between the two germline ends. Germline CDR1 reads SGHRS; CDR2 reads YFSETQ. CDR3 sequence reads: CASSSRKQYF. The CDR3, as DNA: TGCGCCAGCAGCTCTCGCAAGCAGTACTTC.

The chain is built from TRBV28 and TRBJ2-1; D gene unclear. V was trimmed by 7 bases and J by 5 bases, leaving 9 bases between them. This CDR3 region has 12 residues. Germline CDR1 is MDHEN and CDR2 is SYDVKM. The CDR3 DNA reads TGTGCCAGCACCTCCGTGCACAATGAGCAGTTCTTC. As protein: CASTSVHNEQFF.

The chain joins TRBV21-1 to TRBJ1-3; the table names TRBD1, a call not compared with the DNA. TRBV21-1 is flagged as a pseudogene. The CDR3 has 19 amino acids. The CDR3 nucleotides are TGTGCCAGCAGGGGAAGGGACGCGAAAGGCGCCTTGGCCGGAAACACCATATATTTT. Translating gives CASRGRDAKGALAGNTIYF.

This clonotype was observed a single time. A much larger clone differs from this one at a single base, so this may be a read error. The V call is TRBV5-1, the J call TRBJ2-2; 8 positions match TRBD1. The CDR3 totals 15 residues. Germline V gives CDR1 SGHRS, CDR2 YFSETQ. CDR3 DNA: TGCGCCAGCAGCCCCTCAGGACAGGGCGGCGGGGACCTGTTTTTT. As protein: CASSPSGQGGGDLFF.

This clonotype was seen repeatedly, ten times or more. V usage is TRBV7-9 and J usage is TRBJ2-5; the D call may be TRBD1 or TRBD2 (5 bases each). The CDR3 spans 16 residues. V was clipped by 5 bases and J by 0 bases, with 16 bases between them. CDR1 and CDR2 (germline): SEHNR, FQNEAQ (reference sequence). The CDR3 bases are TGTGCCAGCAGCCCTCCGAGGGGCCAGTACCAAGAGACCCAGTACTTC. Translation: CASSPPRGQYQETQYF.

This clonotype was seen ten or more times. This chain uses TRBV7-2 with TRBJ2-3; D unresolved. V lost 2 bases to trimming and J lost 2 bases, with 11 bases between them. The CDR3 has 15 amino acids. The germline V gene encodes CDR1 SGHTA and CDR2 FQGNSA. This CDR3 reads CASSLLSHSTDTQYF. CDR3 sequence (DNA): TGTGCCAGCAGCTTACTCTCCCACTCCACAGATACGCAGTATTTT. The full variable domain, rest sourced from reference TRBV7-2 and TRBJ2-3, is GAGVSQSPSNKVTEKGKDVELRCDPISGHTALYWYRQSLGQGLEFLIYFQGNSAPDKSGLPSDRFSAERTGGSVSTLTIQRTQQEDSAVYLCASSLLSHSTDTQYFGPGTRLTVL.

The sample holds many counts of this clonotype. The chain has TRBV20-1 and TRBJ2-1, with 9 bases fitting TRBD2. The CDR3 totals 12 residues. With 3 bases clipped from V and 10 bases from J, the junction kept 4 bases outside the gene matches. Germline CDR1 DFQATT, CDR2 SNEGSKA (reference sequence). In DNA form, the CDR3 reads TGCAGTGCTAGGGGACTAGCAGGGGAGCAGTTCTTC. It specifies CSARGLAGEQFF.

This clonotype was seen only a few times. V and J are TRBV10-2 and TRBJ2-5; 11 bases line up with TRBD1. The CDR3 totals 13 residues. V gave up 5 bases and J gave up 5 bases; unmatched junction bases: 1. Germline V lookup: CDR1 WSHSY, CDR2 SAAADI. The CDR3 here is CASSWDRGETQYF. Here the CDR3 DNA reads TGCGCCAGCAGTTGGGACAGGGGGGAGACCCAGTACTTC.

This chain joins TRBV4-2 and TRBJ2-3, with TRBD2 matching 8 bases. The CDR3 contains 16 residues. Germline V lookup: CDR1 LGHNA, CDR2 YNFKEQ. Trimming at V came to 1 base and at J to 2 bases, leaving 5 bases not matched to a gene. The CDR3 sequence is CASSQGVGRVTDTQYF. DNA for the CDR3: TGTGCCAGCAGCCAAGGCGTCGGGAGGGTCACAGATACGCAGTATTTT.

This clonotype was counted only a few times. V is TRBV4-3 and J is TRBJ2-3; D may be TRBD1 (6 bases). CDR1 is LGHNA, CDR2 YSLEER, per germline. The germline V and J ends were trimmed by 0 bases and 2 bases, with 24 bases remaining between them. The CDR3 contains 20 residues. CDR3 region: CASSQEPPRQASLYTDTQYF. CDR3 bases: TGCGCCAGCAGCCAAGAACCCCCTCGACAGGCGTCTCTCTACACAGATACGCAGTATTTT.

Many counts were recorded for this clonotype. The chain joins TRBV5-6 to TRBJ2-1; D unresolved. V shed 0 bases and J shed 8 bases, with 3 bases lying between them. From germline, CDR1 is SGHDT and CDR2 YYEEEE. CDR3 length: 11 amino acids. CDR3: CASSLADEQFF. The CDR3 nucleotides read TGTGCCAGCAGCTTGGCGGATGAGCAGTTCTTC.

This clonotype occurred a few times. The chain combines TRBV4-2 with TRBJ2-7; 14 bases line up with TRBD2. With 1 base clipped from V and 4 bases from J, the junction kept 6 bases outside the gene matches. The CDR3 sequence is 17 residues long. Germline CDR1 LGHNA, CDR2 YNFKEQ. The CDR3 loop reads CASSQVGGTSGSYEQYF. CDR3 DNA: TGTGCCAGCAGCCAAGTTGGGGGGACTAGCGGGAGTTACGAGCAGTACTTC.